Only a few counts were recorded for the clone carrying this T cell receptor (beta chain). Its matching antigen is unknown. The record originates from a study of CD8 T cells in Susac syndrome. Across the study: At the time of blood draw, patients with Susac syndrome were therapy-naive, receiving corticosteroids, or receiving intravenous immunoglobulin alone. Study-wide results and caveats: Clonal expansion did not appear in Susac syndrome CD4+ T cell repertoires. As the study acknowledged, the number of individuals who were part of its TCR sequencing and HLA analysis was relatively small.

RNA, at about 0.45 to 1 ug, was reverse transcribed with random hexamers. Multiplex PCR with immunoSEQ amplified the TCR beta CDR3 across 54 Vbeta and 13 Jbeta. TCRdb re-analysed the immunoSEQ multiplex PCR reads in MiXCR, keeping a single row per CDR3 protein. The sample holds some 180,000 distinct CDR3 sequences, more than 85% seen once. V was pared by 7 bases and J by 6 bases, with 10 bases of the junction left unmatched. CDR1 SEHNR and CDR2 FQNEAQ come from the germline V gene (reference sequence). This CDR3 contains 14 residues. This TCR came from a human donor with Susac syndrome. The genes are TRBV7-9 and TRBJ2-5; TRBD1 aligns across 8 bases. The specimen was CD4+ T cells from PBMCs. CDR3 in amino acids: CASNPQGAWKTQYF. The CDR3, as DNA: TGTGCCAGCAACCCCCAGGGGGCCTGGAAGACCCAGTACTTC.